Listed below are T cell receptor beta chains from one sample, sequenced in a study of post-analysis software for immune sequencing data. TCRdb reprocessed the PCR reads with MiXCR, giving one entry per CDR3 protein. This table has about 770,000 distinct CDR3 sequences, about half appearing once. Material for sequencing was blood. Receptors originate from a girl aged 5 to 17 with multiple sclerosis. Both conserved end residues are part of each CDR3. A D gene is named only where the DNA matches it firmly. Only some rows state a clone size, as once, few, many or a class for expanded clones.

V	D	size	J	DNA	CDR3
TRBV29-1	TRBD1	.	TRBJ2-1	TGCAGCGAACAGGGGGGCACCAACAATGAGCAGTTCTTC	CSEQGGTNNEQFF
TRBV10-3	.	few	TRBJ2-7	TGTGCCGCTGCAGCCGACCGCTACGAGCAGTACTTC	CAAAADRYEQYF
TRBV20-1	.	.	TRBJ2-1	TGCAGTGCTATGAGCCCAACCTCTTCCCGGCCTGGCAATGAGCAGTTCTTC	CSAMSPTSSRPGNEQFF
TRBV12-3/TRBV12-4	.	few	TRBJ1-2	TGTGCCAGCACCCTAGGGCCTGGCTATGGCTACACCTTC	CASTLGPGYGYTF
TRBV29-1	.	few	TRBJ2-6	TGCAGCGCTGCGACCGGTACTGGGGCCAACGTCCTGACTTTC	CSAATGTGANVLTF
TRBV7-9	.	few	TRBJ2-5	TGTGCCAGCAGCAAGGGACAAGTCCAAGAGACCCAGTACTTC	CASSKGQVQETQYF
TRBV7-2	.	.	TRBJ2-7	TGTGCCAGCAGCTTAGATGCCGGGGTCGGGGCCCAGTACTTC	CASSLDAGVGAQYF
TRBV6-6	.	.	TRBJ2-7	TGTGTCAGCAGTTACGGCCAGGAGCGCTACGAGCAGTACTTC	CVSSYGQERYEQYF
TRBV7-2	.	.	TRBJ2-7	TGTGCCAGCAGCTTTATAGAGTTCGGGCAGTACTTC	CASSFIEFGQYF
TRBV29-1	.	.	TRBJ2-3	TGCAGCGCCCAAGCAACGGGAGTGGGGACAGATACGCAGTATTTT	CSAQATGVGTDTQYF
TRBV10-3	TRBD2	.	TRBJ2-1	TGTGCCATCAGTGGGTCCAGCGGGAGATCCAATGAGCAGTTCTTC	CAISGSSGRSNEQFF
TRBV12-3/TRBV12-4	TRBD1	.	TRBJ2-1	TGTGCCAGCAGCCCAAGGGGGACAGGCCCCAACAATGAGCAGTTCTTC	CASSPRGTGPNNEQFF
TRBV7-8	.	.	TRBJ1-5	TGTGCCAGCAGCTCACAGTCCCGGGACATTTTTTACTCCGTTCAGCCCCAGCATTTT	CASSSQSRDIFYSVQPQHF
TRBV18	.	.	TRBJ2-1	TGTGCCAGCTCACGGGACAGCAGCGGAGGGAGCCCCTACAATGAGCAGTTCTTC	CASSRDSSGGSPYNEQFF
TRBV29-1	TRBD1	.	TRBJ1-2	TGCAGCGCCATATCGGGGCAGGGGGCTATCGGAGGCTACACCTTC	CSAISGQGAIGGYTF
TRBV6-1	.	.	TRBJ2-4	TGTGCCAGCAGTAGCCGATGGGACGTCTTAGCCAAAAACATTCAGTACTTC	CASSSRWDVLAKNIQYF
TRBV28	TRBD1	.	TRBJ2-1	TGTGCCAGCAGAGGACAGGGGGTTCAAGAGACCCAGTTCTTC	CASRGQGVQETQFF
TRBV6-5	.	.	TRBJ2-2	TGTGCCAGCAGTTATACGACAGGTGTGAACACCGGGGAGCTGTTTTTT	CASSYTTGVNTGELFF
TRBV27	.	.	TRBJ2-7	TGTGCCAGCAGCCCTGAGAGGGACAGCGGACTATACGAGCAGTACTTC	CASSPERDSGLYEQYF
TRBV29-1	TRBD1	.	TRBJ1-1	TGCAGCGTTGTCGAGGGACAGGTGAACACTGAAGCTTTCTTT	CSVVEGQVNTEAFF
TRBV7-9	TRBD2	once	TRBJ2-5	TGTGCCAGCAGCTTCCAGCGGGAGAAGTACTTC	CASSFQREKYF
TRBV7-8	TRBD2	once	TRBJ2-7	TGTGCCAGCAGCTTAGGGGGACTAGCGCGATACGAGCAGTACTTC	CASSLGGLARYEQYF
TRBV5-1	TRBD2	.	TRBJ2-7	TGCGCCAGCAGCTTGGGAGCCGGGACTAGTAACTACGAGCAGTACTTC	CASSLGAGTSNYEQYF
TRBV16	TRBD1	.	TRBJ1-1	TGTGCCAGCAGCCAGGACAGGATTGAAGCTTTCTTT	CASSQDRIEAFF
TRBV20-1	TRBD1	.	TRBJ1-2	TGCAGTGCAAACGAGGGACAGAACTATGGCTACACCTTC	CSANEGQNYGYTF
TRBV19	.	.	TRBJ2-1	TGTGCCAGTAGTATGGTTAGCGGTGGCAGGTTCTTC	CASSMVSGGRFF
TRBV6-5	.	.	TRBJ1-2	TGTGCCAGCAGTCCAAGTCGGGCCCTCTATGGCTACACCTTC	CASSPSRALYGYTF
TRBV2	.	.	TRBJ1-6	TGTGCCAGCAGTGAAGCGCAGGTGTCACCCCTCCACTTT	CASSEAQVSPLHF
TRBV20-1	TRBD2	.	TRBJ2-1	TGCAGTGCTAGAGGTCTAGCCTCGGCATGGGGGGGCAATGAGCAGTTCTTC	CSARGLASAWGGNEQFF
TRBV9	.	.	TRBJ2-3	TGTGCCAGCAGCGTAAGGCCCGCTGAGGGAGGAACGGGTACGCAGTATTTT	CASSVRPAEGGTGTQYF
TRBV20-1	.	.	TRBJ2-1	TGCAGTGCTAGCCCGAGCAGCCTTAGCTCCTACAATAAGCAGTTCTTC	CSASPSSLSSYNKQFF
TRBV5-8	TRBD1	few	TRBJ2-3	TGTGCCAGCAGCTTACTACTTTCCGGGACAGGGGGTCCAGATACGCAGTATTTT	CASSLLLSGTGGPDTQYF
TRBV12-3/TRBV12-4	.	.	TRBJ2-1	TGTGCCAGCAGTTTACGTCCTAGTTTATCCTACAATGAGCAGTTCTTC	CASSLRPSLSYNEQFF
TRBV12-3/TRBV12-4	.	.	TRBJ1-2	TGTGCCAGCAGCCGATTTGCAACTAACTATGGCTACACCTTC	CASSRFATNYGYTF
TRBV9	.	few	TRBJ2-3	TGTGCCAGCAGCGGCGCTAGCACAGATACGCAGTATTTT	CASSGASTDTQYF
TRBV11-3	.	few	TRBJ2-1	TGTGCCAGCAGCCCCCAGTCCGGGACTTTACCACCATGGGACAATGAGCAGTTCTTC	CASSPQSGTLPPWDNEQFF
TRBV4-2	.	few	TRBJ2-1	TGTGCCAGCAGCCAAGACCGCACCGAGCAGTTCTTC	CASSQDRTEQFF
TRBV5-1	TRBD2	few	TRBJ2-1	TGCGCCAGCAGCTCCGGGACTAGTGGGTCAGATGAGCAGTTCTTC	CASSSGTSGSDEQFF
TRBV7-6	.	.	TRBJ2-5	TGTGCCAGCAGCCCACGCCTTGAAGAGACCCAGTACTTC	CASSPRLEETQYF
TRBV6-1	.	few	TRBJ2-1	TGTGCCAGCAGGGTAGCGTTTGAGCAGTTCTTC	CASRVAFEQFF
TRBV15	.	.	TRBJ1-2	TGTGCCACCAGCAGAGATAATACAGGGTGGGGCTACACCTTC	CATSRDNTGWGYTF
TRBV11-2	.	.	TRBJ2-2	TGTGCCAGCAGCGGGCCCCGAGGCACCGGGGAGCTGTTTTTT	CASSGPRGTGELFF
TRBV7-2	.	few	TRBJ2-3	TGTGCCAGCAGCTTAAGGGCAGGGAGAGATACGCAGTATTTT	CASSLRAGRDTQYF
TRBV12-3/TRBV12-4	.	few	TRBJ1-4	TGTGCCAGCAGTTGGGGGCCGTCTAATGAAAAACTGTTTTTT	CASSWGPSNEKLFF
TRBV5-4	TRBD2	.	TRBJ2-5	TGTGCCAGCAGCTTAAGACGAGGAGCGGGAGCGGGGGGAGAGACCCAGTACTTC	CASSLRRGAGAGGETQYF
TRBV9	TRBD2	.	TRBJ2-3	TGTGCCAGCAGCGTAGGGACTAGAGGTACAGATACGCAGTATTTT	CASSVGTRGTDTQYF
TRBV6-6	.	.	TRBJ2-7	TGTGCCGCATCCCCCGGAAACCGGGGGTACTTC	CAASPGNRGYF
TRBV7-2	.	.	TRBJ2-3	TGTGCCAGCTGTCGTAGCCCCACAGATACGCAGTATTTT	CASCRSPTDTQYF
TRBV3-1	.	.	TRBJ1-6	TGTGCCAGCAGCCCCCCCGGGGCAGGGTCCTATAATTCACCCCTCCACTTT	CASSPPGAGSYNSPLHF